This T cell receptor beta chain was sequenced during a study of PD-L1 blockade in urothelial cancer. Across the whole study: Each participant's history included 0 to 3 prior chemotherapy regimens.

Study-level findings and limits: Better survival was forecast by a pretreatment blood TCR clonality below the median.

Every PCR was spiked with synthetic TCR analog templates. Repertoires were generated with immunoSEQ multiplex PCR, while TCRdb's copy carries only in-frame clones and drops some. The sample contains 25,000 to 40,000 clones, more than 65% of which appear only once. With respect to this clone: Its antigen is not known.

The input for sequencing was PBMCs, taken around atezolizumab (anti-PD-L1) treatment. This receptor was identified in a man between 60 and 70 years old with urothelial cancer.

As DNA, the CDR3 is TGTGCCAGCAAGAGGCCCGATGCAACTAATGAAAAACTGTTTTTT. This codes for CASKRPDATNEKLFF. V gene TRBV2 combines with J gene TRBJ1-4; no clear D. There are 15 residues in the CDR3. V was pared by 7 bases and J by 0 bases, with 12 bases between. CDR1 and CDR2 from the germline V gene are SNHLY and FYNNEI.